The clone carrying this TCR beta chain was counted between two and nine times. A much larger clone differs by one base, so this may be a read error. Bulk libraries came from a prior protocol with listed TCR primers. MiXCR was run by TCRdb on the PCR reads, yielding one entry per CDR3 protein. The table lists 550,000 to 750,000 distinct CDR3 sequences, 15% to 20% of them singletons. These data come from a study of molecular identifiers for immune sequencing clone quantification. This CDR3 spans 15 amino acids. CDR1 is DFQATT, CDR2 SNEGSKA, per germline (reference sequence). The sample comprised naive CD8+ T cells from blood, with Jurkat cell RNA spiked in. Described subset: FACS-sorted CD8+CD4-CCR7+CD45RA+ naive T cells. This clonotype was obtained from a human donor in good health. Some libraries in this study had Jurkat cell RNA spiked in. This sequence joins TRBV20-1 and TRBJ2-6; no clear D. CDR3 residues: CGAAEIGSGANVLTF. As DNA, the CDR3 is TGCGGTGCTGCGGAAATAGGCTCTGGGGCCAACGTCCTGACTTTC.